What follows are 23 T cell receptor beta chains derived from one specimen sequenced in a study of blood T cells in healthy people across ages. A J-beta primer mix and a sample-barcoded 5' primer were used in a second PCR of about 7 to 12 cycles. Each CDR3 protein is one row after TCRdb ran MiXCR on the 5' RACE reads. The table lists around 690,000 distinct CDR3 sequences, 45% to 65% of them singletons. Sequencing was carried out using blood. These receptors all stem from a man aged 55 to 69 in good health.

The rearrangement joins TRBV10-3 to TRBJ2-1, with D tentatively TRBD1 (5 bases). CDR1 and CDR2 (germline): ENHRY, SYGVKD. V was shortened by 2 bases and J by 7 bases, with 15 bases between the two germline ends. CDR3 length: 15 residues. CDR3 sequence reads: CAISEARQGINEQFF. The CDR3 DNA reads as TGTGCCATCAGTGAGGCTAGGCAGGGAATTAATGAGCAGTTCTTC.

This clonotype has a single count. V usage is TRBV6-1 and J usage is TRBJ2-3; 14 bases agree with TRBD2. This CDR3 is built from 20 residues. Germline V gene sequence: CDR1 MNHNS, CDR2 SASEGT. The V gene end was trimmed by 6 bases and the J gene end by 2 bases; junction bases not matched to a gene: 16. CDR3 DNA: TGTGCCAGCAGCCACGTCCCCCCGGGACTAGCGGGAGTCCCCACAGATACGCAGTATTTT. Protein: CASSHVPPGLAGVPTDTQYF.

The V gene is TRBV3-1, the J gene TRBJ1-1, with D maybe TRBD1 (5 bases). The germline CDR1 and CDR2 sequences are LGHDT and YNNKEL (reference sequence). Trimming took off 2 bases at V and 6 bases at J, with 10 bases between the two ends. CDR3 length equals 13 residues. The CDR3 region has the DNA TGTGCCAGCAGCCAATTCCGGGGGGCTGAAGCTTTCTTT. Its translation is CASSQFRGAEAFF. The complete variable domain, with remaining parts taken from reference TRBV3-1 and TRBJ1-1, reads DTAVSQTPKYLVTQMGNDKSIKCEQNLGHDTMYWYKQDSKKFLKIMFSYNNKELIINETVPNRFSPKSPDKAHLNLHINSLELGDSAVYFCASSQFRGAEAFFGQGTRLTVV.

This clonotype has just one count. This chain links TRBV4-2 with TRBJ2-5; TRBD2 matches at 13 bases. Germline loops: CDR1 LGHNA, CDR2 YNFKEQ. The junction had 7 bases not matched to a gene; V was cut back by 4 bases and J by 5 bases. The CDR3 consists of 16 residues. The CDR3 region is CASSRLAGGTDETQYF. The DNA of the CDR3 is TGTGCCAGCAGCCGACTAGCGGGGGGAACGGATGAGACCCAGTACTTC.

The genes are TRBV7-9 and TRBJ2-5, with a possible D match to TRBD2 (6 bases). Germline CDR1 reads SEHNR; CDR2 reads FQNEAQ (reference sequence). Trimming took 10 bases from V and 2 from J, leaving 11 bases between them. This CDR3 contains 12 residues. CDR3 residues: CATGETQETQYF. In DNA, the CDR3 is TGTGCCACGGGGGAGACGCAAGAGACCCAGTACTTC. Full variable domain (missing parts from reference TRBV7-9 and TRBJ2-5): DTGVSQNPRHKITKRGQNVTFRCDPISEHNRLYWYRQTLGQGPEFLTYFQNEAQLEKSRLLSDRFSAERPKGSFSTLEIQRTEQGDSAMYLCATGETQETQYFGPGTRLLVL.

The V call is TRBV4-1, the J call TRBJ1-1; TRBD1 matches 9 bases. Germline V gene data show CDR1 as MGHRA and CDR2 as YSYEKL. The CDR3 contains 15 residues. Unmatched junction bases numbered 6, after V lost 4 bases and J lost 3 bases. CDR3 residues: CASSLVQGADTEAFF. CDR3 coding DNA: TGCGCCAGCAGCCTAGTACAGGGGGCTGACACTGAAGCTTTCTTT.

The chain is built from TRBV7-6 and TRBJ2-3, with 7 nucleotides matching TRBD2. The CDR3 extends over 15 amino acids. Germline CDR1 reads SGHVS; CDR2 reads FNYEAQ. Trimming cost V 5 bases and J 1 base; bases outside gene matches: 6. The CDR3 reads CASSESGAGTDTQYF. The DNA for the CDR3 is TGTGCCAGCAGCGAAAGCGGGGCCGGCACAGATACGCAGTATTTT. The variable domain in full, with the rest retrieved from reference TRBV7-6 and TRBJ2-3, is GAGVSQSPRYKVTKRGQDVALRCDPISGHVSLYWYRQALGQGPEFLTYFNYEAQQDKSGLPNDRFSAERPEGSISTLTIQRTEQRDSAMYRCASSESGAGTDTQYFGPGTRLTVL.

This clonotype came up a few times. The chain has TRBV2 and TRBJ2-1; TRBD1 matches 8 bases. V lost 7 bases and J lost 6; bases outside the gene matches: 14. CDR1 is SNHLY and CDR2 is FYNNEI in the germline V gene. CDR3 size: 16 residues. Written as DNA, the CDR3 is TGTGCCAGCACCGGAGGGGGACAGGATCCGAGCAATGAGCAGTTCTTC. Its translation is CASTGGGQDPSNEQFF.

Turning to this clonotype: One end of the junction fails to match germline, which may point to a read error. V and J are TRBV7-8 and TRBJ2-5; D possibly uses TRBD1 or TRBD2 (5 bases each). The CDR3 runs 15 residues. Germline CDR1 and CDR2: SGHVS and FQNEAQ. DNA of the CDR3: TGTGCCAGCGGCTTAGGGGTCGGTCCGGGGGAGACCCAGTACTTC. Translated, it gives CASGLGVGPGETQYF.

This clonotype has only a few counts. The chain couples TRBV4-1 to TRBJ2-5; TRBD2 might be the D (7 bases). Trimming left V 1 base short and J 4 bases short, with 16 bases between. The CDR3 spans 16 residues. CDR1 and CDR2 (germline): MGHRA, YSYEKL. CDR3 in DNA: TGCGCCAGCAGCCAAGTTTTAGGGGGGGGAGGAGAGACCCAGTACTTC. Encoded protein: CASSQVLGGGGETQYF.

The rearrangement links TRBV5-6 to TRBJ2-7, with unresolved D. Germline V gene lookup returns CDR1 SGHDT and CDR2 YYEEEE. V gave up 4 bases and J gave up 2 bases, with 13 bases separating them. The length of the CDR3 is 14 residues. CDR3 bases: TGTGCCAGCAGCGGTGGAGCCACCGCCTACGAGCAGTACTTC. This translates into CASSGGATAYEQYF.

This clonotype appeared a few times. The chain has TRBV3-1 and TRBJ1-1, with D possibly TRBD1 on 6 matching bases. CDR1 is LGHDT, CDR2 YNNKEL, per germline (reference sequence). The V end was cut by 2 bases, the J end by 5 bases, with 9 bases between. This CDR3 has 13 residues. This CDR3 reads CASSQRGLTEAFF. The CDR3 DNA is TGTGCCAGCAGCCAACGGGGGCTAACTGAAGCTTTCTTT.

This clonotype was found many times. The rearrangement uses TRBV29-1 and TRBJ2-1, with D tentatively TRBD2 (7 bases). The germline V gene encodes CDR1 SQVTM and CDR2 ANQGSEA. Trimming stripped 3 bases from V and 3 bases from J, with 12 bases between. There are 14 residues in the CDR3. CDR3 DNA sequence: TGCAGCGTTGAGGGGGGGGGGCACTACAATGAGCAGTTCTTC. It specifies CSVEGGGHYNEQFF.

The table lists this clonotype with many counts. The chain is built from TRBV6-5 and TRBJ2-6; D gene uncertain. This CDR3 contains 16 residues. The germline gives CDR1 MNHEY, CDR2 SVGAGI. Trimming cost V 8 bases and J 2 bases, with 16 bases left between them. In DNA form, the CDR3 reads TGTGCCAGCGGCCGGCCTCCTAGGACTGGGGCCAACGTCCTGACTTTC. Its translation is CASGRPPRTGANVLTF.

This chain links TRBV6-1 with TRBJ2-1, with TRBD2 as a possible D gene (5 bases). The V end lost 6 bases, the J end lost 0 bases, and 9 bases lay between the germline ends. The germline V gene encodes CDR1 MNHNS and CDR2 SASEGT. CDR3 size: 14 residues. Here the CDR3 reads CASRDGVSYNEQFF. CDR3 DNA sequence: TGTGCCAGCAGGGACGGGGTCTCCTACAATGAGCAGTTCTTC.

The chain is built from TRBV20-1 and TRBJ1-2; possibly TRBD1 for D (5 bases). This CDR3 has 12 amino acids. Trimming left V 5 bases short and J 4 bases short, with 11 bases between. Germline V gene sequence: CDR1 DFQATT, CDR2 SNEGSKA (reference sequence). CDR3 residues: CSAPLTAYGYTF. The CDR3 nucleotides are TGCAGTGCTCCACTGACAGCCTATGGCTACACCTTC.

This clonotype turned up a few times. Here the CDR3 reads CASRATGTETQYF. CDR3 DNA: TGTGCCAGCAGGGCGACGGGGACGGAGACCCAGTACTTC. The chain employs TRBV12-3 or TRBV12-4 and TRBJ2-5, with D tentatively TRBD1 or TRBD2 (5 bases each). The CDR3 is 13 residues long. The V and J ends lost 6 bases and 5 bases respectively, with 13 bases between them.

The CDR3 region has the DNA TGCAGCGTTGATAGCCAGGGGGCAGTTGGCTACACCTTC. Its protein product is CSVDSQGAVGYTF. The chain links TRBV29-1 to TRBJ1-2; 8 bases map to TRBD1. Germline-derived CDR1 and CDR2 are SQVTM and ANQGSEA. The CDR3 covers 13 residues. Trimming removed 3 bases from V and 7 bases from J; junction bases left unmatched: 7.

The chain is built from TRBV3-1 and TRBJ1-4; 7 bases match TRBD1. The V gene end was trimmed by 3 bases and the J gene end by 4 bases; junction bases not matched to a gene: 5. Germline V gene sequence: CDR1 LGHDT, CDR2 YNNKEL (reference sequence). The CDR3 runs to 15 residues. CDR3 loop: CASSHRGQFNEKLFF. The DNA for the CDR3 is TGTGCCAGCAGCCACAGGGGACAGTTTAATGAAAAACTGTTTTTT.

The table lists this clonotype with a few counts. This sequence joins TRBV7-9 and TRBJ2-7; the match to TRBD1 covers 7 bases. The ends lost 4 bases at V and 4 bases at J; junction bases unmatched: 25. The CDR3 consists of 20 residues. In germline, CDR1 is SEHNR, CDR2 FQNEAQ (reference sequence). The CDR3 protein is CASSSTGARPFQPAVYEQYF. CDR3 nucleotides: TGTGCCAGCAGCTCCACAGGGGCGAGGCCCTTCCAACCCGCTGTATACGAGCAGTACTTC.

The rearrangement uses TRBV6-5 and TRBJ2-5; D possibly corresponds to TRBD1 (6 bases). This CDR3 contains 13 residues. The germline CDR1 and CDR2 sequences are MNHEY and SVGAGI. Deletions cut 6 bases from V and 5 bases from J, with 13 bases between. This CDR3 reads CASRQQGKETQYF. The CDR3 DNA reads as TGTGCCAGCAGACAACAGGGAAAGGAGACCCAGTACTTC.

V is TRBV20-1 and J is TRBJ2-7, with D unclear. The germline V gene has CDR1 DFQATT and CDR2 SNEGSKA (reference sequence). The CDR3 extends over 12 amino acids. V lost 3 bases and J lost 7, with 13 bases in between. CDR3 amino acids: CSASNQIGEQYF. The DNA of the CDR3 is TGCAGTGCTAGTAATCAAATTGGGGAGCAGTACTTC.

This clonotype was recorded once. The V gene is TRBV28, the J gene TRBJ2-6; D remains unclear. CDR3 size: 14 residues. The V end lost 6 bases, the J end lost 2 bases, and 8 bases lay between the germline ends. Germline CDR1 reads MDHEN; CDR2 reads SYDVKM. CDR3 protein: CASSRPTGANVLTF. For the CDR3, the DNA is TGTGCCAGCAGCCGCCCGACTGGGGCCAACGTCCTGACTTTC.